The present TCR beta chain was sequenced within a study of T cell responses to AZD1222 COVID-19 vaccine. This table comes from immunoSEQ multiplex PCR, and its TCRdb copy is limited to in-frame clones, with some not included. The data contain 140,000 to 150,000 clones, roughly 89% of them singletons. The CDR3 has 14 amino acids. The V and J ends lost 4 bases and 3 bases, in that order; junction bases with no gene match: 5. Germline V gene lookup returns CDR1 PRHDT and CDR2 FYEKMQ (reference sequence). This clone was detected only a few times. The rearrangement joins TRBV13 to TRBJ1-1, with 7 bases matching TRBD1. The input for sequencing was peripheral blood, taken 28 days after the second AZD1222 dose. The clonotype comes from an adult who received the AZD1222 COVID-19 vaccine. CDR3 coding DNA: TGTGCCAGCAGCTGGACAGGAAGGGACACTGAAGCTTTCTTT. It specifies CASSWTGRDTEAFF. The complete variable domain, with remaining parts taken from reference TRBV13 and TRBJ1-1, reads AAGVIQSPRHLIKEKRETATLKCYPIPRHDTVYWYQQGPGQDPQFLISFYEKMQSDKGSIPDRFSAQQFSDYHSELNMSSLELGDSALYFCASSWTGRDTEAFFGQGTRLTVV.